The clone carrying this TCR delta chain occurred many times. Its antigen is still unknown. The same CDR3 is also encoded by other DNA sequences in this sample. The data were taken from a study of Vδ1+ human thymocytes. The study, taken as a whole, reports: In the thymus, TRG and TRD repertoires looked highly polyclonal with Gaussian CDR3 lengths. Thymic delta-chain repertoires held approximately 20% Vdelta2 sequences and few Vdelta3, despite high sort purity.

CDR1 and CDR2 from the germline V gene are GEAIGNYY and EKD. Trimming removed 3 bases from V and 0 bases from J, with 22 bases in between. The length of the CDR3 is 18 residues. The template was reverse-transcribed extracted RNA. The CDR3 regions were amplified by multiplex PCR from V-gene primers to a constant-region primer. TCRdb reapplied CATT to the multiplex PCR reads. The data show tens of thousands of delta-chain clones, approximately 16% seen once. Sample: Vdelta1+ gamma-delta thymocytes from the thymus. The sample's subset: FACS-sorted CD3+ TCRalphabeta- TCRVdelta1+ TCRVdelta2- thymocytes. This chain joins TRDV2 and TRDJ1, with D perhaps matching TRDD3 (5 bases). This TCR was sampled from a boy younger than two who had congenital heart surgery. The CDR3 protein is CACDDFPRTGRYTDKLIF. CDR3 nucleotide sequence: TGTGCCTGTGACGATTTCCCTCGTACTGGCAGGTACACCGATAAACTCATCTTT.